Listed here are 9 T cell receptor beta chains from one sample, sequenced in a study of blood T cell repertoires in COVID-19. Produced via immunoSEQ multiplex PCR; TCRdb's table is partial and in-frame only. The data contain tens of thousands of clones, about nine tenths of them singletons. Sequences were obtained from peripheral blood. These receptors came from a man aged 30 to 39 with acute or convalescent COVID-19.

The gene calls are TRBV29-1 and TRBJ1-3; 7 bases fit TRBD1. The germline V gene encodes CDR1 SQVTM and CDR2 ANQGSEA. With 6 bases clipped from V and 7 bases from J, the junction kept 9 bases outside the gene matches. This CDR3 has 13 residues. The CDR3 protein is CSVIPGTENTIYF. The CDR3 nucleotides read TGCAGCGTCATCCCCGGGACAGAGAACACCATATATTTT. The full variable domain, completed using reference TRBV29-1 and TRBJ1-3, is SAVISQKPSRDICQRGTSLTIQCQVDSQVTMMFWYRQQPGQSLTLIATANQGSEATYESGFVIDKFPISRPNLTFSTLTVSNMSPEDSSIYLCSVIPGTENTIYFGEGSWLTVV.

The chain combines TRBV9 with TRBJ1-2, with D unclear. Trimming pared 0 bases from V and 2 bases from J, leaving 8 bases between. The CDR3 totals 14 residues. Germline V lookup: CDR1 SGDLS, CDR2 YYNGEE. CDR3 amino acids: CASSVGGANYGYTF. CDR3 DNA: TGTGCCAGCAGCGTAGGAGGTGCCAACTATGGCTACACCTTC.

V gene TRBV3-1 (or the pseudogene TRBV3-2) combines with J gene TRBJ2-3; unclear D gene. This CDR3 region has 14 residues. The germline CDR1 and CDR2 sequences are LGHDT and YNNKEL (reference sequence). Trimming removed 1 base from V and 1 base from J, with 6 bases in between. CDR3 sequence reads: CASSQVLRTDTQYF. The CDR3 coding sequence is TGTGCCAGCAGCCAAGTCCTTCGCACAGATACGCAGTATTTT.

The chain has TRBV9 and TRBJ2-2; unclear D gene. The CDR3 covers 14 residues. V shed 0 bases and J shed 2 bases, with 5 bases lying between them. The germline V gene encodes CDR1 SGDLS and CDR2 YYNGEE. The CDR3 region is CASSVVTNTGELFF. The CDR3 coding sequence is TGTGCCAGCAGCGTAGTCACTAACACCGGGGAGCTGTTTTTT. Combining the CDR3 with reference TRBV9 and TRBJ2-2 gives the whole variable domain DSGVTQTPKHLITATGQRVTLRCSPRSGDLSVYWYQQSLDQGLQFLIQYYNGEERAKGNILERFSAQQFPDLHSELNLSSLELGDSALYFCASSVVTNTGELFFGEGSRLTVL.

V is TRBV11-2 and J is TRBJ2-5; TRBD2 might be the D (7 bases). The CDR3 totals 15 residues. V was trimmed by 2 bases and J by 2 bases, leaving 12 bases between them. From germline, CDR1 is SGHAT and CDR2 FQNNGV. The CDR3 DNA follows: TGTGCCAGCAGCTTAAGAGGGGGGGGTCAAGAGACCCAGTACTTC. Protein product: CASSLRGGGQETQYF.

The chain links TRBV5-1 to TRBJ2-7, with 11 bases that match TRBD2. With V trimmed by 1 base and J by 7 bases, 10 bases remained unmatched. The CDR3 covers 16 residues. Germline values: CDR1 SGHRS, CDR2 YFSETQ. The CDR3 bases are TGCGCCAGCAGCTTGTACCAATTAGCGGGAGGGAATGAGCAGTACTTC. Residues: CASSLYQLAGGNEQYF.

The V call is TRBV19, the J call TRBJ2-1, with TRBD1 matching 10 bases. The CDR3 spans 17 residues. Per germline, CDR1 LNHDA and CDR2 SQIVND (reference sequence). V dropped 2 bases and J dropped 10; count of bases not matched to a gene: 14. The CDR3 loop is CASSIQGGQGRLGEQFF. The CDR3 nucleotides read TGTGCCAGTAGTATACAGGGGGGACAGGGGCGCCTTGGGGAGCAGTTCTTC.

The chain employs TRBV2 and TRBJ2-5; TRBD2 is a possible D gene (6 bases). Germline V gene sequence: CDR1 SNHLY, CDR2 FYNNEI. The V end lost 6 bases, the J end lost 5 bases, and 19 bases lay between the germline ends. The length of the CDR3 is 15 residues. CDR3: CASRLLGLAGETQYF. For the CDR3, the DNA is TGTGCCAGCAGATTATTGGGACTCGCAGGGGAGACCCAGTACTTC.

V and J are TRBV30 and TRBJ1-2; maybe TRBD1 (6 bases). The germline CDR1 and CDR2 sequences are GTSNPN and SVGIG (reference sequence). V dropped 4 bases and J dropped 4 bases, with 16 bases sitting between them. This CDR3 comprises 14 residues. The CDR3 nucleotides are TGTGCCTGGAAGGCCGGGACATTTGGCTATGGCTACACCTTC. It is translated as CAWKAGTFGYGYTF.